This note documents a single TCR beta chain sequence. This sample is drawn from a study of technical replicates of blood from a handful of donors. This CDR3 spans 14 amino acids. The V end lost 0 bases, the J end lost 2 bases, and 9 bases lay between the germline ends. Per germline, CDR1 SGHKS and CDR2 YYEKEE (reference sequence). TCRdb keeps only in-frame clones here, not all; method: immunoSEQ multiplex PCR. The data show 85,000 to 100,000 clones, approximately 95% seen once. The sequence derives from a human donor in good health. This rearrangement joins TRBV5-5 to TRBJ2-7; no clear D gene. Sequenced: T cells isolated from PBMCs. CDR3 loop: CASSLEATAYEQYF. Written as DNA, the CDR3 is TGTGCCAGCAGCTTGGAAGCCACCGCCTACGAGCAGTACTTC. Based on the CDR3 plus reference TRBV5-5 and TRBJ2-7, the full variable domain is DAGVTQSPTHLIKTRGQQVTLRCSPISGHKSVSWYQQVLGQGPQFIFQYYEKEERGRGNFPDRFSARQFPNYSSELNVNALLLGDSALYLCASSLEATAYEQYFGPGTRLTVT.